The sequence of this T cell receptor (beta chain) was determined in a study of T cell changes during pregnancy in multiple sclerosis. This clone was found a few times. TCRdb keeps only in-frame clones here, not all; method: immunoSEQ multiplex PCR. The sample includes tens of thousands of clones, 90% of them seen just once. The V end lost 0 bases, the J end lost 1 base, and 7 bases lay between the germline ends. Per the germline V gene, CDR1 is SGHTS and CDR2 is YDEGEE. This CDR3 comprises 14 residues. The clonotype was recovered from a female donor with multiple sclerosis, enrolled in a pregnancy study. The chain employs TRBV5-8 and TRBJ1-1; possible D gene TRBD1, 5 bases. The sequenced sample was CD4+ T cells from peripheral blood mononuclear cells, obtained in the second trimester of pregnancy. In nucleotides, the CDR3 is TGTGCCAGCAGCTTGGACAGGCGGAACACTGAAGCTTTCTTT. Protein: CASSLDRRNTEAFF.